This T cell receptor (beta chain) was sequenced during a study of PD-1 and CTLA-4 blockade in melanoma. Germline lookup yields CDR1 SGHAT and CDR2 FQNNGV. With 2 bases removed from V and 4 bases from J, the gap between germline ends came to 8 bases. CDR3 length equals 13 residues. Sequencing was performed with immunoSEQ multiplex PCR; in TCRdb, only in-frame clones are kept and a portion is missing. The sample shows roughly 7,200 clones, 80% of them seen only once. The clonotype was recovered from a human donor with melanoma. The chain employs TRBV11-2 and TRBJ2-5; D remains unclear. The input for sequencing was CD8+ T cells from peripheral blood, taken before anti-PD-1 treatment. Written as DNA, the CDR3 is TGTGCCAGCAGCTTATGGCGGACAGAGACCCAGTACTTC. It is translated as CASSLWRTETQYF.